These T cell receptor beta chains were read from a single sample in a study of naive and memory T cell subsets. TCRdb independently ran MiXCR on the 5' RACE reads; one entry per CDR3 protein. Of roughly 26,000 distinct CDR3 sequences detected, approximately 22% appear once; the ten largest clones hold around 1.8%. The receptor set was obtained from a female donor in good health. The CDR3 runs from the conserved cysteine through the conserved F or W. A D gene is named only where the DNA matches it firmly. Clone size appears in some rows only: once, few, many, or a class for an expanded clone.

v_gene: TRBV29-1; j_gene: TRBJ2-2; d_gene: .; abundance: few; CDR3aa: CGFTRGDTGELFF; CDR3nt: TGCGGTTTCACACGGGGCGACACCGGGGAGCTGTTTTTT
v_gene: TRBV29-1; j_gene: TRBJ2-1; d_gene: TRBD2; abundance: many; CDR3aa: CSVEQAGSYNEQFF; CDR3nt: TGCAGCGTTGAACAAGCGGGGTCCTACAATGAGCAGTTCTTC
v_gene: TRBV20-1; j_gene: TRBJ2-1; d_gene: TRBD2; abundance: .; CDR3aa: CSAIGGRGPEQFF; CDR3nt: TGCAGTGCTATCGGCGGGAGGGGTCCAGAGCAGTTCTTC
v_gene: TRBV11-2; j_gene: TRBJ2-1; d_gene: .; abundance: .; CDR3aa: CASSLRSGVSEQFF; CDR3nt: TGTGCCAGCAGCTTACGTTCTGGGGTCTCTGAGCAGTTCTTC
v_gene: TRBV29-1; j_gene: TRBJ2-7; d_gene: TRBD1; abundance: many; CDR3aa: CSVETGGSYEQYF; CDR3nt: TGCAGCGTTGAGACAGGGGGGAGCTACGAGCAGTACTTC
v_gene: TRBV6-6; j_gene: TRBJ2-5; d_gene: TRBD1; abundance: .; CDR3aa: CASSYLPRDRGQETQYF; CDR3nt: TGTGCCAGCAGTTACCTCCCCCGGGACAGGGGCCAAGAGACCCAGTACTTC
v_gene: TRBV20-1; j_gene: TRBJ2-7; d_gene: TRBD1; abundance: few; CDR3aa: CSARDGTASYEQYF; CDR3nt: TGCAGTGCTAGAGATGGGACAGCTTCCTACGAGCAGTACTTC
v_gene: TRBV20-1; j_gene: TRBJ2-7; d_gene: .; abundance: few; CDR3aa: CSAGDYEQYF; CDR3nt: TGCAGTGCAGGAGACTACGAGCAGTACTTC
v_gene: TRBV4-3; j_gene: TRBJ2-2; d_gene: TRBD1; abundance: medium-sized; CDR3aa: CASRSRGPRNTGELFF; CDR3nt: TGCGCCAGCAGGAGCAGGGGGCCCCGGAACACCGGGGAGCTGTTTTTT
v_gene: TRBV29-1; j_gene: TRBJ1-1; d_gene: .; abundance: .; CDR3aa: CSASGFGTEAFF; CDR3nt: TGCAGCGCGAGCGGGTTCGGAACTGAAGCTTTCTTT
v_gene: TRBV6-6; j_gene: TRBJ1-5; d_gene: .; abundance: .; CDR3aa: CASSQEIGGQPQHF; CDR3nt: TGTGCCAGCAGTCAGGAAATAGGCGGTCAGCCCCAGCATTTT
v_gene: TRBV6-5; j_gene: TRBJ1-6; d_gene: .; abundance: few; CDR3aa: CASSSLPSSPLHF; CDR3nt: TGTGCCAGCAGTTCCTTGCCATCTTCACCCCTCCACTTT
v_gene: TRBV20-1; j_gene: TRBJ2-3; d_gene: TRBD2; abundance: .; CDR3aa: CSARDTAGGGDTQYF; CDR3nt: TGCAGTGCTAGAGATACGGCGGGAGGGGGGGATACGCAGTATTTT
v_gene: TRBV29-1; j_gene: TRBJ2-1; d_gene: .; abundance: medium-sized; CDR3aa: CSVEGALNEQFF; CDR3nt: TGCAGCGTTGAGGGGGCCCTCAATGAGCAGTTCTTC
v_gene: TRBV29-1; j_gene: TRBJ2-7; d_gene: TRBD1; abundance: .; CDR3aa: CSAGTGDEQYF; CDR3nt: TGCAGCGCAGGGACAGGGGACGAGCAGTACTTC
v_gene: TRBV7-2; j_gene: TRBJ2-1; d_gene: .; abundance: medium-sized; CDR3aa: CASSLVGGEVQNEQFF; CDR3nt: TGTGCCAGCAGCTTAGTAGGGGGGGAAGTACAGAATGAGCAGTTCTTC
v_gene: TRBV5-4; j_gene: TRBJ2-5; d_gene: TRBD2; abundance: medium-sized; CDR3aa: CASSLKGLAGAETQYF; CDR3nt: TGTGCCAGCAGCCTTAAGGGACTAGCGGGAGCAGAGACCCAGTACTTC
v_gene: TRBV6-5; j_gene: TRBJ1-2; d_gene: .; abundance: few; CDR3aa: CASSRLPDGDYGYTF; CDR3nt: TGTGCCAGCAGCCGTTTGCCGGACGGCGACTATGGCTACACCTTC
v_gene: TRBV6-4; j_gene: TRBJ2-3; d_gene: TRBD2; abundance: few; CDR3aa: CASSEERGGRDTQYF; CDR3nt: TGTGCCAGCAGTGAGGAGCGGGGGGGCCGAGATACGCAGTATTTT
v_gene: TRBV29-1; j_gene: TRBJ2-5; d_gene: .; abundance: many; CDR3aa: CSAMEGFETQYF; CDR3nt: TGCAGCGCAATGGAGGGGTTTGAGACCCAGTACTTC
v_gene: TRBV6-5; j_gene: TRBJ1-1; d_gene: .; abundance: many; CDR3aa: CASSYSTGTEAFF; CDR3nt: TGTGCCAGCAGTTACTCGACTGGCACTGAAGCTTTCTTT
v_gene: TRBV12-5; j_gene: TRBJ2-2; d_gene: .; abundance: medium-sized; CDR3aa: CASGLPAARRGAETGELFF; CDR3nt: TGTGCTAGTGGTTTACCTGCCGCCCGAAGGGGAGCCGAGACCGGGGAGCTGTTTTTT
v_gene: TRBV4-2; j_gene: TRBJ2-2; d_gene: .; abundance: .; CDR3aa: CASSAGSPGELFF; CDR3nt: TGTGCCAGCAGCGCCGGGAGCCCCGGGGAGCTGTTTTTT
v_gene: TRBV29-1; j_gene: TRBJ1-2; d_gene: .; abundance: many; CDR3aa: CSVDVAGYGYTF; CDR3nt: TGCAGCGTTGATGTGGCCGGTTATGGCTACACCTTC
v_gene: TRBV29-1; j_gene: TRBJ2-7; d_gene: .; abundance: .; CDR3aa: CSVVWAMREQYF; CDR3nt: TGCAGCGTTGTCTGGGCTATGAGGGAGCAGTACTTC
v_gene: TRBV7-2; j_gene: TRBJ1-1; d_gene: .; abundance: medium-sized; CDR3aa: CASSLYLQSYTEAFF; CDR3nt: TGTGCCAGCAGCTTATATTTGCAGTCGTACACTGAAGCTTTCTTT
v_gene: TRBV27; j_gene: TRBJ2-1; d_gene: .; abundance: .; CDR3aa: CASSPMTATPNEQFF; CDR3nt: TGTGCCAGCAGCCCAATGACAGCCACTCCGAATGAGCAGTTCTTC
v_gene: TRBV29-1; j_gene: TRBJ1-2; d_gene: .; abundance: .; CDR3aa: CSVRGGDRGYGYTF; CDR3nt: TGCAGCGTTCGGGGAGGAGACAGAGGCTATGGCTACACCTTC
v_gene: TRBV7-9; j_gene: TRBJ2-5; d_gene: TRBD2; abundance: many; CDR3aa: CASSPPSAGRQETQYF; CDR3nt: TGTGCCAGCAGCCCCCCCTCAGCGGGGCGGCAAGAGACCCAGTACTTC
v_gene: TRBV4-1; j_gene: TRBJ1-4; d_gene: .; abundance: many; CDR3aa: CASSQEQVGNEKLFF; CDR3nt: TGCGCCAGCAGCCAAGAACAGGTCGGGAATGAAAAACTGTTTTTT
v_gene: TRBV5-6; j_gene: TRBJ2-7; d_gene: TRBD2; abundance: .; CDR3aa: CASSFGGVDYEQYF; CDR3nt: TGTGCCAGCAGCTTTGGGGGGGTGGATTACGAGCAGTACTTC
v_gene: TRBV7-2; j_gene: TRBJ1-2; d_gene: .; abundance: few; CDR3aa: CASRNSGGPYGYTF; CDR3nt: TGTGCCAGCAGAAATAGTGGGGGTCCCTATGGCTACACCTTC
v_gene: TRBV29-1; j_gene: TRBJ1-1; d_gene: TRBD1; abundance: many; CDR3aa: CSGGTGNTEAFF; CDR3nt: TGCAGCGGGGGGACAGGGAACACTGAAGCTTTCTTT
v_gene: TRBV29-1; j_gene: TRBJ2-5; d_gene: .; abundance: .; CDR3aa: CSVVGLEETQYF; CDR3nt: TGCAGCGTTGTTGGGTTAGAAGAGACCCAGTACTTC
v_gene: TRBV6-2/TRBV6-3; j_gene: TRBJ2-5; d_gene: .; abundance: .; CDR3aa: CASRIERQETQYF; CDR3nt: TGTGCCAGCCGGATTGAGCGACAAGAGACCCAGTACTTC
v_gene: TRBV5-5; j_gene: TRBJ2-5; d_gene: TRBD1; abundance: few; CDR3aa: CASSSATGPLWTQYF; CDR3nt: TGTGCCAGCAGCTCGGCGACAGGGCCCCTTTGGACCCAGTACTTC
v_gene: TRBV10-1; j_gene: TRBJ2-5; d_gene: .; abundance: .; CDR3aa: CASSEGQDYQETQYF; CDR3nt: TGCGCCAGCAGCGAGGGCCAGGACTACCAAGAGACCCAGTACTTC
v_gene: TRBV6-5; j_gene: TRBJ2-2; d_gene: .; abundance: .; CDR3aa: CASRLGTGELFF; CDR3nt: TGTGCCAGCAGACTCGGGACAGGGGAGCTGTTTTTT
v_gene: TRBV7-2; j_gene: TRBJ1-1; d_gene: .; abundance: many; CDR3aa: CASSLRVAEAFF; CDR3nt: TGTGCCAGCAGCTTACGTGTCGCTGAAGCTTTCTTT
v_gene: TRBV7-9; j_gene: TRBJ1-1; d_gene: .; abundance: large; CDR3aa: CASSLAAGRGTEAFF; CDR3nt: TGTGCCAGCAGCTTAGCGGCGGGGCGCGGTACTGAAGCTTTCTTT
v_gene: TRBV29-1; j_gene: TRBJ1-2; d_gene: TRBD1; abundance: many; CDR3aa: CSVEGVTGYGYTF; CDR3nt: TGCAGCGTTGAAGGCGTGACAGGGTATGGCTACACCTTC
v_gene: TRBV12-3/TRBV12-4; j_gene: TRBJ2-5; d_gene: TRBD1; abundance: .; CDR3aa: CASSPTGQETQYF; CDR3nt: TGTGCCAGCAGCCCGACAGGGCAAGAGACCCAGTACTTC
v_gene: TRBV3-1; j_gene: TRBJ2-7; d_gene: .; abundance: many; CDR3aa: CASSQASYEQYF; CDR3nt: TGTGCCAGCAGCCAAGCCTCGTACGAGCAGTACTTC
v_gene: TRBV10-2; j_gene: TRBJ2-6; d_gene: .; abundance: many; CDR3aa: CASSEEGTGANVLTF; CDR3nt: TGCGCCAGCTCAGAGGAAGGGACCGGGGCCAACGTCCTGACTTTC
v_gene: TRBV6-5; j_gene: TRBJ1-4; d_gene: .; abundance: .; CDR3aa: CASSSRGSEKLFF; CDR3nt: TGTGCCAGCAGTTCCCGAGGGTCCGAAAAACTGTTTTTT
v_gene: TRBV27; j_gene: TRBJ2-3; d_gene: .; abundance: many; CDR3aa: CASSPWQGGDTQYF; CDR3nt: TGTGCCAGCAGTCCCTGGCAGGGAGGAGATACGCAGTATTTT
v_gene: TRBV5-5; j_gene: TRBJ1-6; d_gene: .; abundance: .; CDR3aa: CASSIGSYNSPLHF; CDR3nt: TGTGCCAGCAGTATTGGGTCCTATAATTCACCCCTCCACTTT
v_gene: TRBV20-1; j_gene: TRBJ2-4; d_gene: .; abundance: .; CDR3aa: CSAAREIIQYF; CDR3nt: TGCAGTGCCGCTAGGGAGATAATTCAGTACTTC
v_gene: TRBV29-1; j_gene: TRBJ1-5; d_gene: TRBD1; abundance: medium-sized; CDR3aa: CSVATGTGFNQPQHF; CDR3nt: TGCAGCGTGGCCACCGGGACAGGCTTCAATCAGCCCCAGCATTTT
v_gene: TRBV9; j_gene: TRBJ2-1; d_gene: TRBD1; abundance: .; CDR3aa: CASSVSSLRDSIYNEQFF; CDR3nt: TGTGCCAGCAGCGTAAGTTCGTTGAGGGACAGTATTTACAATGAGCAGTTCTTC